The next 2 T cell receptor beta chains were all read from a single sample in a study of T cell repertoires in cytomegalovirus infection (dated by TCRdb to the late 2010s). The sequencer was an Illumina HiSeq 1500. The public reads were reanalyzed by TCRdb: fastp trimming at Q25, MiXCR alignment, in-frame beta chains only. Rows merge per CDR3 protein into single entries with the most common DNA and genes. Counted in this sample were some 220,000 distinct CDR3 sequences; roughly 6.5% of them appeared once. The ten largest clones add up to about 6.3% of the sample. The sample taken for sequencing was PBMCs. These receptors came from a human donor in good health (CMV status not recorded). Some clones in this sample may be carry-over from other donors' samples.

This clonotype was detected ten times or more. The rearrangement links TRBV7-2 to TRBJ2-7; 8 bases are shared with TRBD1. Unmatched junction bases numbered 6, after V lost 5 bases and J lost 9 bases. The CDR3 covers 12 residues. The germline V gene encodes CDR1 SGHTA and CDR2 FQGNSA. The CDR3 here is CASSTGQGRQYF. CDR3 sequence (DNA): TGTGCCAGCAGCACCGGACAGGGCCGGCAGTACTTC.

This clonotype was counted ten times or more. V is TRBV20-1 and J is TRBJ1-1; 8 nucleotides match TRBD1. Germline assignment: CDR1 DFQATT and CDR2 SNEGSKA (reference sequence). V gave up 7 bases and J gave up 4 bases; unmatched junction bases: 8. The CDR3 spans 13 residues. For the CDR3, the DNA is TGCAGTGGATATCGACAGGGGACCACTGAAGCTTTCTTT. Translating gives CSGYRQGTTEAFF.